The T cell receptor beta chain described here comes from a study of cytomegalovirus exposure and HLA in healthy donors. In the case of this clone: Antigen unknown.

Study-wide results and limits: Analyzed later, most CMV-associated TCR beta chains appeared HLA-restricted. As a later analysis showed, a missense DCLRE1C variant was linked to trimming of TCR beta V- and J-genes. Most TCR sequences showed up rarely, but some public TCRs showed up in many donors. Most TCR beta V segments were productive about 87% or about 30% of the time in an earlier analysis.

A multiplex PCR was run with 60 Vbeta primers and 13 Jbeta primers. Only in-frame clones appear in the TCRdb table, and some are missing; sequencing was by immunoSEQ multiplex PCR. This sample contains about 39,000 clones. The CDR3 is 17 amino acids. Germline values: CDR1 SGHRS, CDR2 YFSETQ. V was shortened by 0 bases and J by 7 bases, with 17 bases between the two germline ends. The sequence derives from a male donor in good health and CMV-seronegative. The sample was PBMCs. The chain links TRBV5-1 to TRBJ1-6, with D perhaps matching TRBD1 (6 bases). CDR3 sequence (DNA): TGCGCCAGCAGCTTGGGTGGACAGCTCCGTCGGAATTCACCCCTCCACTTT. This sequence encodes CASSLGGQLRRNSPLHF.